This TCR beta chain emerged from a study of T-cell reconstitution after alpha-beta-depleted transplantation in children. As for this clonotype: As yet, its antigen is unknown.

The V and J ends lost 0 bases and 4 bases respectively, with 16 bases between them. The CDR3 has 16 amino acids. Germline CDR1 SGHTS, CDR2 YDEGEE. Findings and limits, study-wide: Several hundred graft clones that had expanded were reportedly the source of alpha-beta T cells about two months after transplant. The origin of high day-60 TCRbeta diversity in some patients lay in surviving recipient T cells and thymic progenitors.

Construction of the TCRbeta library involved unique molecular identifiers. TCRdb fed the PCR reads into MiXCR, producing one record per CDR3 protein. The data hold 500,000 to 750,000 distinct CDR3 sequences, with roughly 27% observed a single time. The source was PBMCs, collected before TCRalphabeta/CD19-depleted stem cell transplant. This rearrangement joins TRBV5-8 to TRBJ1-2; weak D call: TRBD1 (6 bases). This sequence originates from a boy under three years old with Wiskott-Aldrich syndrome, due to receive a stem cell transplant. CDR3 nucleotide sequence: TGTGCCAGCAGCTTGGAGGGGGACCGATTCTTCTATGGCTACACCTTC. Its protein is CASSLEGDRFFYGYTF.